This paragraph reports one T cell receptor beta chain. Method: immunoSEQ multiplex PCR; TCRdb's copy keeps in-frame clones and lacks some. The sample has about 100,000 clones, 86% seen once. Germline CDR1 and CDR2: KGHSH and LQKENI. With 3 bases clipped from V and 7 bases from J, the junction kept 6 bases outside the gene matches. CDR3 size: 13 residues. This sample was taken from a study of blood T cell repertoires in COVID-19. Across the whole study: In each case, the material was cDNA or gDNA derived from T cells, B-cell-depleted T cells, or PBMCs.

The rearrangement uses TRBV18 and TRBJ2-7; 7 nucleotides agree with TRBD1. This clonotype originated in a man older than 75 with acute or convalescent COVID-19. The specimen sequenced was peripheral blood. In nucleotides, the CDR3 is TGTGCCAGCTCACCGACAGGGCCTGGGGAGCAGTACTTC. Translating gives CASSPTGPGEQYF.